What follows are 32 T cell receptor beta chains derived from one specimen sequenced in a study of T-cell memory formation after mild COVID-19. TCRdb passed the 5' RACE reads through MiXCR, listing each CDR3 protein once. The table includes 140,000 to 150,000 distinct CDR3 sequences, about 6.1% detected once. The sequencing sample was made of PBMCs or a T cell subset sorted from them (not recorded which). Every receptor here comes from an adult woman who had mild COVID-19 (a few samples of this study predate the infection). Cell type and time point are not known.

The chain employs TRBV5-1 and TRBJ1-2, with TRBD1 as a possible D gene (5 bases). Per the germline V gene, CDR1 is SGHRS and CDR2 is YFSETQ. V lost 4 bases and J lost 7, with 14 bases in between. The length of the CDR3 is 13 residues. The CDR3 spells CASSALGARGYTF. As DNA, the CDR3 is TGCGCCAGCAGCGCGTTAGGGGCTCGTGGCTACACCTTC.

There are many counts of this clonotype. The chain has TRBV5-1 and TRBJ2-7, with D possibly TRBD1 on 5 matching bases. Germline assignment: CDR1 SGHRS and CDR2 YFSETQ. V lost 3 bases, J lost 6 bases, and 13 bases lay in between. The CDR3 has 13 amino acids. CDR3 sequence: CASSSQTGGEQYF. CDR3 nucleotides: TGCGCCAGCAGCTCCCAAACAGGCGGCGAGCAGTACTTC.

J is TRBJ1-1 and V is TRBV2; possibly TRBD1 for D (5 bases). CDR1 and CDR2 from the germline V gene are SNHLY and FYNNEI. Trimming took off 8 bases at V and 3 bases at J, with 16 bases between the two ends. The CDR3 is 14 residues long. The CDR3 nucleotides are TGTGCCAGCGCCTGGGGGGAGGGAGACACTGAAGCTTTCTTT. The encoded protein is CASAWGEGDTEAFF.

This clonotype was counted between two and nine times. This rearrangement joins TRBV14 to TRBJ2-4, with 8 bases that match TRBD2. The CDR3 runs to 18 residues. The J segment lost 1 base and the V segment lost 4 bases, leaving 12 bases of the junction unmatched. Germline lookup yields CDR1 SGHDN and CDR2 FVKESK. CDR3: CASSLHYGSGSAKNIQYF. In DNA, the CDR3 is TGTGCCAGCAGCCTCCACTATGGGAGCGGGAGTGCCAAAAACATTCAGTACTTC.

This clonotype was seen ten or more times. The chain recombines TRBV9 with TRBJ2-3; D not certain. CDR3 size: 13 residues. The germline V and J ends were trimmed by 0 bases and 5 bases, with 7 bases remaining between them. CDR1 and CDR2 from the germline V gene are SGDLS and YYNGEE. The CDR3 coding sequence is TGTGCCAGCAGCGTAGACCCAAAAGATACGCAGTATTTT. Translation gives CASSVDPKDTQYF.

This clonotype has more than one count but fewer than ten. J is TRBJ1-2 and V is TRBV12-5; tentatively, D is TRBD1 (5 bases). CDR1 LGHNT and CDR2 FRNRAP come from the germline V gene. The CDR3 loop spans 16 amino acids. V lost 0 bases and J 2 bases, leaving 13 bases between the germline ends. This CDR3 reads CASGLVRAGRNYGYTF. The CDR3 DNA reads TGTGCTAGTGGTTTGGTACGGGCAGGGAGAAACTATGGCTACACCTTC.

In its sample, this clonotype was seen a few times. The chain links TRBV3-1 to TRBJ2-5, with 8 positions matching TRBD1. V was clipped by 1 base and J by 3 bases; unmatched bases: 4. The V gene's germline CDR1 is LGHDT and CDR2 YNNKEL (reference sequence). This CDR3 region has 15 residues. This chain's CDR3 is CASSQVGQGKETQYF. The CDR3 DNA is TGTGCCAGCAGCCAAGTCGGACAGGGAAAAGAGACCCAGTACTTC.

Comment on this clonotype: Being one base from a much bigger clone, this may be a read error. This chain uses TRBV30 with TRBJ2-7, with D unresolved. V gave up 0 bases and J gave up 6 bases, with 9 bases separating them. The CDR3 runs 12 residues. Germline values: CDR1 GTSNPN, CDR2 SVGIG (reference sequence). The CDR3 loop reads CAWSVRVGEQYF. For the CDR3, the DNA is TGTGCCTGGAGTGTACGGGTGGGCGAGCAGTACTTC. Together with reference TRBV30 and TRBJ2-7, the CDR3 gives the full variable domain: SQTIHQWPATLVQPVGSPLSLECTVEGTSNPNLYWYRQAAGRGLQLLFYSVGIGQISSEVPQNLSASRPQDRQFILSSKKLLLSDSGFYLCAWSVRVGEQYFGPGTRLTVT.

This clonotype was observed a handful of times. This chain joins TRBV12-3 or TRBV12-4 and TRBJ2-1, with TRBD1 matching 8 bases. With 5 bases clipped from V and 3 bases from J, the junction kept 6 bases outside the gene matches. This CDR3 has 15 residues. The DNA for the CDR3 is TGTGCCAGCAGTCCGAGGACAGGGAACTACAATGAGCAGTTCTTC. This gives the protein CASSPRTGNYNEQFF.

In its sample, this clonotype was seen many times. This sequence joins TRBV20-1 and TRBJ2-3; D is undetermined. Germline CDR1 is DFQATT and CDR2 is SNEGSKA (reference sequence). CDR3 length: 14 residues. Trimming stripped 3 bases from V and 2 bases from J, with 12 bases between. This chain's CDR3 is CSASLAPYTDTQYF. DNA for the CDR3: TGCAGTGCTAGTTTGGCCCCGTACACAGATACGCAGTATTTT.

This clonotype occurred many times. The rearrangement joins TRBV7-9 to TRBJ2-3, with 8 bases identical to TRBD2. This CDR3 is 12 amino acids long. Germline CDR1 reads SEHNR; CDR2 reads FQNEAQ (reference sequence). V gave up 5 bases and J gave up 15 bases; unmatched junction bases: 10. CDR3: CASSLSGGGTYF. CDR3 in DNA: TGTGCCAGCAGCCTAAGCGGGGGCGGGACATATTTT.

This clonotype was picked up many times. The chain joins TRBV20-1 to TRBJ2-1; D is unclear. V was cut by 4 bases and J by 4 bases, with 11 bases left in between. Germline CDR1 reads DFQATT; CDR2 reads SNEGSKA (reference sequence). The CDR3 sequence is 13 residues long. The CDR3 DNA reads TGCAGTGCTAAAGGGCAACTTTACAATGAGCAGTTCTTC. This sequence encodes CSAKGQLYNEQFF.

This clonotype showed up many times. The genes are TRBV7-2 and TRBJ1-1; D remains unclear. CDR3 length: 14 amino acids. The V gene lost 1 base and the J gene lost 7 bases, with 13 bases spanning the gap. Looked up from germline, CDR1 is SGHTA and CDR2 is FQGNSA. The chain's CDR3 is CASSLGPSAVEAFF. The DNA for the CDR3 is TGTGCCAGCAGCTTAGGCCCTTCCGCCGTTGAAGCTTTCTTT.

This clonotype was seen a few times. V gene TRBV5-6 combines with J gene TRBJ2-1; D is unresolved. The germline CDR1 and CDR2 sequences are SGHDT and YYEEEE. CDR3 size: 15 residues. Trimming left V 0 bases short and J 2 bases short, with 9 bases between. Here the CDR3 reads CASSLGLVTYNEQFF. CDR3 coding DNA: TGTGCCAGCAGCTTGGGACTCGTAACCTACAATGAGCAGTTCTTC.

The chain has TRBV15 and TRBJ2-2; no clear D. CDR3 length equals 14 residues. Germline V gene data show CDR1 as LNHNV and CDR2 as YYDKDF (reference sequence). V was cut by 7 bases and J by 1 base, with 10 bases left in between. The CDR3 bases are TGTGCCACCAAACTAACGAGGAACACCGGGGAGCTGTTTTTT. It specifies CATKLTRNTGELFF.

This clonotype came up many times. The chain joins TRBV6-5 to TRBJ1-1; D not certain. Trimming removed 5 bases from V and 7 bases from J, with 8 bases in between. The CDR3 is made up of 11 amino acids. The V gene's germline CDR1 is MNHEY and CDR2 SVGAGI. The CDR3 nucleotides read TGTGCCAGCAGTGTAGGGTATGAAGCTTTCTTT. Its protein is CASSVGYEAFF.

The sample holds many counts of this clonotype. The chain recombines TRBV6-6 with TRBJ2-4, with TRBD1 as a possible D gene (5 bases). Per germline, CDR1 MNHNY and CDR2 SVGAGI (reference sequence). The CDR3 is 13 amino acids. V was trimmed by 5 bases and J by 3 bases, leaving 8 bases between them. The CDR3 bases are TGTGCCAGCAGTCCAGGGAACAAAAACATTCAGTACTTC. Its protein product is CASSPGNKNIQYF.

In this sample, this clonotype turned up many times. The rearrangement joins TRBV5-1 to TRBJ2-1, with TRBD2 matching 7 bases. The CDR3 spans 14 residues. After removal of 0 bases from V and 4 bases from J, the junction contained 1 base not matched to a gene. Germline assignment: CDR1 SGHRS and CDR2 YFSETQ. The DNA of the CDR3 is TGCGCCAGCAGCTTGGAGGGACTATACAATGAGCAGTTCTTC. Encoded protein: CASSLEGLYNEQFF.

The chain carries TRBV7-2 and TRBJ1-5, with unresolved D. Trimming left V 1 base short and J 0 bases short, with 19 bases between. The CDR3 contains 19 residues. The germline V gene encodes CDR1 SGHTA and CDR2 FQGNSA. CDR3 DNA: TGTGCCAGCAGCTTAGTTTTAGCGCAGGCCGGCTATAGCAATCAGCCCCAGCATTTT. Translated, it gives CASSLVLAQAGYSNQPQHF.

This clonotype was seen a few times. Here the CDR3 DNA reads TGTGCCAGCAGCATCAGGGTTTACGAGCAGTACTTC. Protein: CASSIRVYEQYF. The chain uses TRBV7-9 and TRBJ2-7, with D possibly TRBD1 on 5 matching bases. CDR1 and CDR2 from the germline V gene are SEHNR and FQNEAQ (reference sequence). V gave up 5 bases and J gave up 4 bases, with 9 bases separating them. The CDR3 length is 12 residues.

A few counts support this clonotype. This chain connects TRBV12-3 or TRBV12-4 to TRBJ2-5; the D gene is possibly TRBD1 (5 bases). Trimming shortened V by 3 bases and J by 1 base, and 9 bases separated the two germline ends. This CDR3 contains 14 residues. The CDR3 coding sequence is TGTGCCAGCAGTTTGTACAGGCCCCAAGAGACCCAGTACTTC. Translation: CASSLYRPQETQYF.

This clonotype was detected only a few times. The chain combines TRBV5-1 with TRBJ2-1; 16 positions agree with TRBD2. V lost 3 bases to trimming and J lost 2 bases; unmatched junction nucleotides: 11. Germline loops: CDR1 SGHRS, CDR2 YFSETQ. CDR3 length equals 20 residues. CDR3 loop: CASSSKTGTSGRAPYNEQFF. The CDR3 DNA is TGCGCCAGCAGCTCAAAGACGGGGACTAGCGGGAGGGCTCCCTACAATGAGCAGTTCTTC. The whole variable domain, remainder taken from reference TRBV5-1 and TRBJ2-1, is KAGVTQTPRYLIKTRGQQVTLSCSPISGHRSVSWYQQTPGQGLQFLFEYFSETQRNKGNFPGRFSGRQFSNSRSEMNVSTLELGDSALYLCASSSKTGTSGRAPYNEQFFGPGTRLTVL.

In this sample, this clonotype turned up many times. The J gene is TRBJ2-7, the V gene TRBV20-1; 10 nucleotides line up with TRBD1. This CDR3 spans 14 amino acids. The J segment lost 9 bases and the V segment lost 6 bases, leaving 14 bases of the junction unmatched. The germline CDR1 and CDR2 sequences are DFQATT and SNEGSKA (reference sequence). CDR3: CSAHMTGGPGPQYF. The CDR3 nucleotides are TGCAGTGCCCACATGACAGGGGGCCCAGGCCCGCAGTACTTC.

The J gene is TRBJ1-1, the V gene TRBV5-5, with no clear D. Between the trimmed V and J ends, which lost 3 bases and 1 base, there was a span of 13 bases. Germline CDR1 is SGHKS and CDR2 is YYEKEE (reference sequence). The CDR3 is made up of 15 amino acids. CDR3 in amino acids: CASSSGRVQNTEAFF. The CDR3 nucleotides read TGTGCCAGCAGCTCAGGACGGGTCCAGAACACTGAAGCTTTCTTT.

The J gene is TRBJ2-3, the V gene TRBV7-2; D is tentatively TRBD1 or TRBD2 (6 bases each). V shed 1 base and J shed 4 bases, with 12 bases lying between them. The V gene's germline CDR1 is SGHTA and CDR2 FQGNSA. The CDR3 totals 15 residues. The CDR3 DNA is TGTGCCAGCAGCTTAGTGGCGGGACAAGCAGATACGCAGTATTTT. As protein: CASSLVAGQADTQYF.

In this sample, this clonotype turned up a few times. The chain couples TRBV4-3 to TRBJ2-1, with 9 nucleotides matching TRBD2. J gave up 5 bases and V 0 bases, and 8 bases lay outside the gene matches. Germline V gene data show CDR1 as LGHNA and CDR2 as YSLEER. CDR3 size: 17 residues. DNA for the CDR3: TGCGCCAGCAGCCAAGAACCCGGGATAGCGGGAGACAATGAGCAGTTCTTC. Translating gives CASSQEPGIAGDNEQFF.

This clonotype was seen at least ten times. The chain is built from TRBV14 and TRBJ2-7, with D unresolved. V was trimmed by 0 bases and J by 2 bases, leaving 11 bases between them. From germline, CDR1 is SGHDN and CDR2 FVKESK. The CDR3 is made up of 15 amino acids. For the CDR3, the DNA is TGTGCCAGCAGCCAAGACACGGTAGGGACCTACGAGCAGTACTTC. It codes for CASSQDTVGTYEQYF.

This rearrangement joins TRBV27 to TRBJ1-2; 8 bases are a match to TRBD1. The germline V gene has CDR1 MNHEY and CDR2 SMNVEV (reference sequence). After removal of 5 bases from V and 4 bases from J, the junction contained 9 bases not matched to a gene. The CDR3 has 15 residues. The CDR3 DNA follows: TGTGCCAGCAGTCTGGACAGGGCTTCTGGCTATGGCTACACCTTC. Protein product: CASSLDRASGYGYTF.

In this sample, this clonotype turned up a few times. This sequence joins TRBV6-5 and TRBJ1-6; 9 nucleotides line up with TRBD1. CDR1 is MNHEY, CDR2 SVGAGI, per germline. Trimming cost V 6 bases and J 0 bases; bases outside gene matches: 9. This CDR3 is built from 18 residues. Written as DNA, the CDR3 is TGTGCCAGCAGCTTCTCCGGACAGGGGAGCTCCTATAATTCACCCCTCCACTTT. It specifies CASSFSGQGSSYNSPLHF.

The chain is built from TRBV4-2 and TRBJ2-4; D is undetermined. The germline CDR1 and CDR2 sequences are LGHNA and YNFKEQ. This CDR3 is built from 15 residues. Trimming cost V 0 bases and J 5 bases, with 11 bases left between them. The CDR3 bases are TGTGCCAGCAGCCAAGAAGGTTTGGTCGAAAACATTCAGTACTTC. Protein sequence: CASSQEGLVENIQYF.

This clonotype showed up just a few times. This chain connects TRBV5-1 to TRBJ2-3; D call uncertain. The germline V gene has CDR1 SGHRS and CDR2 YFSETQ. The ends were cut back, 0 bases at V and 1 base at J, with 12 bases in the middle. CDR3 length: 16 residues. The CDR3 protein is CASSLEGGGGTDTQYF. The CDR3 DNA sequence: TGCGCCAGCAGCTTGGAGGGTGGTGGAGGCACAGATACGCAGTATTTT.

This clonotype showed up many times. The chain carries TRBV7-2 and TRBJ2-1; 9 bases line up with TRBD2. This CDR3 spans 18 amino acids. In germline, CDR1 is SGHTA, CDR2 FQGNSA. Losses at the gene ends were 1 base for V and 3 bases for J; bases not matched to a gene: 10. The CDR3 DNA follows: TGTGCCAGCAGCTTAGTCGGGATTCTAGCGGGGATCTACAATGAGCAGTTCTTC. It yields the protein CASSLVGILAGIYNEQFF. The whole variable domain, filled in from reference TRBV7-2 and TRBJ2-1, reads GAGVSQSPSNKVTEKGKDVELRCDPISGHTALYWYRQSLGQGLEFLIYFQGNSAPDKSGLPSDRFSAERTGGSVSTLTIQRTQQEDSAVYLCASSLVGILAGIYNEQFFGPGTRLTVL.